This T cell receptor (beta chain) originates from a study of T cell changes during pregnancy in multiple sclerosis. This table comes from immunoSEQ multiplex PCR, and its TCRdb copy is limited to in-frame clones, with some not included. The table records about 64,000 clones, 80% to 95% of them present only once. The receptor comes from a female donor in good health, enrolled as a control in a pregnancy study. The material was peripheral blood, obtained in the second trimester of pregnancy.

CDR3 DNA sequence: TGTGCCAGCAGTTTAAGTGTCGTCAGCACCGGGGAGCTGTTTTTT. Translating it yields CASSLSVVSTGELFF. The chain carries TRBV28 and TRBJ2-2; no clear D. V dropped 2 bases and J dropped 4 bases, with 11 bases sitting between them. CDR3 length: 15 amino acids. CDR1 is MDHEN, CDR2 SYDVKM, per germline.